The table lists the clone carrying this T cell receptor beta chain with many counts. Its target is unknown. The CDR3 has 14 amino acids. The germline V gene encodes CDR1 MNHEY and CDR2 SMNVEV (reference sequence). V lost 7 bases to trimming and J lost 0 bases, with 11 bases between them. Via MiXCR, TCRdb re-called the RACE reads, giving one row per CDR3 protein. The sample shows 350,000 to 400,000 distinct CDR3 sequences, 5.1% of them seen only once. These data come from a study of human T cells and chemical hapten exposure. Study overall: There were weekly diphenylcyclopropenone doses to the scalp for patients throughout the approximately 25-week study.

Findings and caveats of the study: The donor cohort had alopecia, so its immune response may not match that of healthy people.

Documented time point: pre-sensitization, week 0. Treatment reported: therapeutic diphenylcyclopropenone sensitization with weekly scalp DPC. This receptor was identified in a woman aged 45-65 years with alopecia areata. Some clones in this sample may be carry-over from other donors' samples. Sequencing was performed on whole blood, taken in connection with sensitization to the hapten diphenylcyclopropenone (DPC). This sequence joins TRBV27 and TRBJ2-3; tentatively, D is TRBD1 (5 bases). The chain's CDR3 is CASTDAGSTDTQYF. The CDR3 DNA sequence: TGTGCCAGCACTGACGCAGGGAGCACAGATACGCAGTATTTT.